The entry that follows covers one TCR beta chain sequence. Its antigen remains unidentified. CDR3 length: 16 amino acids. Per germline, CDR1 SGHDN and CDR2 FVKESK. The V and J ends lost 4 bases and 0 bases respectively, with 13 bases between them. These data come from a study of CD8+ T cells in alopecia areata. Study as a whole: The drug, oral tofacitinib, was given to treated patients at 5 to 10 mg twice daily. Tofacitinib ran 6 to 18 months, followed by 6 months off drug.

cDNA reverse transcribed from extracted RNA served as the sequencing template. The method was immunoSEQ multiplex PCR; TCRdb's version includes in-frame clones alone and lacks a portion of them. The repertoire holds over 150,000 clones, with around 63% as singletons. Study-level findings and limits: Higher clonality was seen in lesional scalp than in normal scalp, especially in alopecia totalis/universalis.

The source is a human donor with alopecia areata. The genes are TRBV14 and TRBJ2-1; D could derive from TRBD1 or TRBD2 (5 bases each). Sequenced here: CD4+ T cells sorted from blood, sampled at week 0. DNA for the CDR3: TGTGCCAGCAGCCTACTGCCGGGACCCTCCTACAATGAGCAGTTCTTC. It encodes CASSLLPGPSYNEQFF.